Listed here is a single TCR beta chain. With a far larger clone one base away, a read error is the likely cause. The data were taken from a study of regulatory T cells in long-lasting Graves disease. Study as a whole: Prior antithyroid drug treatment in newly diagnosed Graves' patients lasted under 3 months.

Assembly of TCR beta libraries relied on iRepertoire HTBI primers together with Arm-PCR of CDR3 regions. MiXCR, applied by TCRdb to the multiplex PCR reads, yields one record per CDR3 protein. This sample carries about 520,000 distinct CDR3 sequences, about 12% of them seen once, and the ten largest clones take 8.9%. The sample's time point: newly diagnosed GD, antithyroid drugs for less than 3 months. From RNA extracted from PBMCs, the TCR library was made. Diagnoses of Graves' disease were made by American Thyroid Association guidelines. This same sample was also taken into another study, of T cells in Graves' hyperthyroidism and ophthalmopathy.

This material consisted of peripheral blood mononuclear cells (PBMCs), taken at new diagnosis, from a patient treated with antithyroid drugs. This TCR was recovered from a woman aged 25 to 39 with Graves disease.

In DNA form, the CDR3 reads TGTGCCAGCAGCCACCTTTACAATGAGCAGTACTTC. Translating it yields CASSHLYNEQYF. The chain is built from TRBV11-2 and TRBJ2-5; D remains unclear. CDR3 size: 12 residues. V was shortened by 5 bases and J by 11 bases, with 15 bases between the two germline ends. Germline CDR1 and CDR2: SGHAT and FQNNGV. Variable domain in full (rest from reference TRBV11-2 and TRBJ2-5): EAGVAQSPRYKIIEKRQSVAFWCNPISGHATLYWYQQILGQGPKLLIQFQNNGVVDDSQLPKDRFSAERLKGVDSTLKIQPAKLEDSAVYLCASSHLYNEQYFGPGTRLLVL.